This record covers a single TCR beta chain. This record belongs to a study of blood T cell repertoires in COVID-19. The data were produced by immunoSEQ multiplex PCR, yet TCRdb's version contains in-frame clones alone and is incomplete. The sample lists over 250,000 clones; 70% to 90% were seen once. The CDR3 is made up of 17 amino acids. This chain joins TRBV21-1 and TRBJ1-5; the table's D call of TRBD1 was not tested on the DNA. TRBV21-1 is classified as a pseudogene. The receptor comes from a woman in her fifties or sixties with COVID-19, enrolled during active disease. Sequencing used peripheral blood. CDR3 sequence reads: CASSTSGTGLSNQPQHF. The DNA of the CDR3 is TGTGCCAGCAGCACATCCGGGACAGGGCTTAGCAATCAGCCCCAGCATTTT.